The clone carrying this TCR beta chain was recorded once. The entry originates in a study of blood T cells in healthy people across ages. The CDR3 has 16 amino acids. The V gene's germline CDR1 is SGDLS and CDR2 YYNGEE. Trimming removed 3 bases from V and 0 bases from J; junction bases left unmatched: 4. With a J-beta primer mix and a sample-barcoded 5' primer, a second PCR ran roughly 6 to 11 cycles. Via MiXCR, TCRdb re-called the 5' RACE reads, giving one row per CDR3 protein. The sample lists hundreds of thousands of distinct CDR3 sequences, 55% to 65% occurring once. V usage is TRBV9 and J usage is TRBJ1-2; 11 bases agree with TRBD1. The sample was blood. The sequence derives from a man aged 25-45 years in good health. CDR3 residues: CASSAPGQGANYGYTF. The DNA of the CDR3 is TGTGCCAGCAGCGCCCCGGGACAGGGGGCTAACTATGGCTACACCTTC. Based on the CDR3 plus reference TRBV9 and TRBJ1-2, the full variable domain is DSGVTQTPKHLITATGQRVTLRCSPRSGDLSVYWYQQSLDQGLQFLIQYYNGEERAKGNILERFSAQQFPDLHSELNLSSLELGDSALYFCASSAPGQGANYGYTFGSGTRLTVV.